This T cell receptor beta chain was sequenced during a study of CD8 T cell repertoires and HIV-1 epitope variants. Looking at the study overall: Tested: three Gag epitope families, Nef HW9 and YT9. Separate from the cultures, 1M uncultured T cells served as baseline. Equal numbers of autologous T cell-negative cells presented antigen to enriched T cells.

The table came from immunoSEQ multiplex PCR; TCRdb's copy has only in-frame clones and leaves some out. The sample records approximately 90,000 clones, approximately 70% being singletons. Trimming took 5 bases from V and 0 from J, leaving 9 bases between them. Germline CDR1 is SGHDT and CDR2 is YYEEEE. The CDR3 has 13 residues. This clone was found a few times. Antigen specificity is unknown. Findings and limits, study-wide: Roughly 10 TCR beta clonotypes were antigen-specific, more than five apparently recognizing autologous or escape variants.

The TCR sequence derives from a male donor with HIV. The chain has TRBV5-6 and TRBJ2-7; D ambiguous. The material sequenced was uncultured baseline CD8+ T cells from peripheral blood mononuclear cells (PBMCs). The CDR3 bases are TGTGCCAGCAGTCCGACCGTCTCCTACGAGCAGTACTTC. Translated, it gives CASSPTVSYEQYF.